This T cell receptor beta chain was obtained from a study of human T cells and chemical hapten exposure (dated by TCRdb to 2020 to 2022). Study-wide context: The libraries were sequenced as a pool, and the TCR yield per sample differed mostly because of small variations in library volumes within the pool. Five healthy volunteers served as TCR sequencing controls and were bled at day 0, 2 weeks and 6 weeks. The study tracked peripheral blood TCR repertoire changes in vivo during primary and secondary sensitization to the hapten diphenylcyclopropenone (DPC) in alopecia patients.

On the study overall, not on this receptor specifically: After repeated subsampling, the strength of the expansion versus patch-test correlation and the threshold at which it became significant changed. DPC sensitization did not change how many TCRs were above 1 in 1000 frequency, and no evidence was found of alterations in global repertoire structure.

CDR1 and CDR2 are read off the germline V gene (reference sequence) as PRHDT and FYEKMQ. Measured from the cysteine to the phenylalanine, the CDR3 is 14 residues long. The entry retains the CDR3 DNA only, 42 bases that are in frame from base 1. V sheds 9 bases and J sheds 4 bases, leaving 13 bases between their ends. This clonotype was seen only a few times. Its recognized antigen is unknown. No much larger clonotype is one base removed from it; base qualities were not supplied. During library preparation, unique molecular identifiers were attached to individual cDNA molecules so that TCRs could be counted quantitatively and reproducibly. From each blood RNA sample, both TCR alpha and TCR beta chains were sequenced. The original pipeline was this. The median number of TCRs per sample was 90,000 to 100,000, ranging from about 23,224 to 690,600. V, J and CDR3 annotation of the TCR reads was carried out using the Decombinator software suite. For the PS versus PT1 abundance plots, all samples were subsampled to the same number of TCRs (28,000). Expanded TCRs were defined as absent before sensitization and observed at least eight times at the 2-week time point. The public reads were reanalyzed by TCRdb: fastp trimming at Q25, MiXCR alignment, in-frame beta chains only. CDR3 protein duplicates are merged, each entry listing the most common genes and DNA. These V and J calls derive from TCRdb rather than the authors' analysis. The sample records some 1,000 distinct CDR3 sequences, around 83% of which are singletons. Together, the top ten hold 5% to 7% of the sample.

Unfractionated whole blood was collected in Tempus Blood RNA tubes, and total RNA was extracted from that blood. Recombination joined TRBV13 with TRBJ1-6, and the D gene may be TRBD1, 5 bases matching. The receptor comes from a human donor with alopecia, or a healthy volunteer (not recorded which). Some clones in this sample may be carry-over from other donors' samples. This table probably holds off-target reads from a library built for another chain. The sequenced sample was whole blood. This receptor carries the CDR3 CASSRGGYNSPLHF. Read as DNA, the sequence is TGTGCCAGTTCTAGGGGCGGATATAATTCACCCCTCCACTTT.